The source of this T cell receptor (beta chain) is a study of technical replicates of blood from a few donors. The J segment lost 0 bases and the V segment lost 5 bases, leaving 9 bases of the junction unmatched. This CDR3 spans 19 amino acids. Looked up from germline, CDR1 is PRHDT and CDR2 is FYEKMQ (reference sequence). Repertoires were generated with immunoSEQ multiplex PCR, while TCRdb's copy carries only in-frame clones and drops some. The profile shows fewer than 90,000 clones, around 97% of them singletons. This chain joins TRBV13 and TRBJ2-3, with 15 bases lining up with TRBD2. The TCR was taken from a human donor in good health. The sequencing input was T cells isolated from PBMCs. CDR3 nucleotides: TGTGCCAGCAGCGCCGGACTAGCGGGGGGGAAGACTAGCACAGATACGCAGTATTTT. As protein: CASSAGLAGGKTSTDTQYF.